Here is one T cell receptor beta chain with its context. One end of the junction does not line up with germline, which may come from a read error. A second PCR of roughly 7 to 11 cycles used a sample-barcoded 5' primer and a J-beta primer mix. MiXCR was run by TCRdb on the 5' RACE reads, yielding one entry per CDR3 protein. The data show around 1,500,000 distinct CDR3 sequences, 28% seen once. The data stem from a study of blood T cells in healthy people across ages. CDR3 length: 15 residues. Germline-derived CDR1 and CDR2 are SGDLS and YYNGEE. Sequenced material: blood. This clonotype was sampled from a woman in her thirties in good health. The chain joins TRBV9 to TRBJ2-3, with TRBD2 as a possible D gene (6 bases). Written as DNA, the CDR3 is TGTGCCAGCAGCGTAGGCGTTAGCGGCACAGATACGCAGGATTTT. Protein sequence: CASSVGVSGTDTQDF.